The 2 T cell receptor beta chains below come from one sample, sequenced in a study of cytomegalovirus exposure and HLA in healthy donors. The PCR had 60 Vbeta and 13 Jbeta primers. Method: immunoSEQ multiplex PCR; TCRdb's copy keeps in-frame clones and lacks some. The repertoire holds about 82,000 clones, with around 79% as singletons. Sequencing input: PBMCs. These receptors were obtained from a human donor in good health.

The genes are TRBV11-2 and TRBJ1-1; D unresolved. Germline loops: CDR1 SGHAT, CDR2 FQNNGV. CDR3 length equals 15 residues. The V end was cut by 4 bases, the J end by 2 bases, with 14 bases between. DNA for the CDR3: TGTGCCAGCAGCTCCCTGGCGTACAGAAACACTGAAGCTTTCTTT. Translated: CASSSLAYRNTEAFF.

The genes are TRBV10-1 and TRBJ2-1; 8 bases are a match to TRBD1. CDR1 is WNHNN, CDR2 SYGVQD, per germline (reference sequence). V lost 2 bases, J lost 6 bases, and 6 bases stayed unmatched. The CDR3 spans 15 residues. CDR3 in DNA: TGCGCCAGCAGTGAGCGGACAGGGTATGGCAATGAGCAGTTCTTC. It is translated as CASSERTGYGNEQFF.